This T cell receptor (beta chain) was identified in a study of T-cell reconstitution after alpha-beta-depleted transplantation in children. The length of the CDR3 is 15 residues. V lost 4 bases, J lost 3 bases, and 8 bases stayed unmatched. The germline gives CDR1 SGHRS, CDR2 YFSETQ. The TCRbeta library was prepared with unique molecular identifiers. One entry per CDR3 protein, called by TCRdb with MiXCR from the PCR reads. This table holds roughly 500,000 distinct CDR3 sequences, 32% found once. The J gene is TRBJ1-1, the V gene TRBV5-1; 8 bases map to TRBD1. The TCR originated in a human donor who donated a stem cell graft to a child with aplastic anemia. The material sequenced was PBMCs from the stem cell graft donor, taken from the stem cell graft. The CDR3 loop reads CASSTWTGRDTEAFF. CDR3 nucleotide sequence: TGCGCCAGCAGCACCTGGACAGGGAGGGACACTGAAGCTTTCTTT.